This T cell receptor (beta chain) was obtained from a study of blood T cell repertoires in COVID-19. Study background: Sites in the United States, Italy and Spain provided acute and convalescent COVID-19 samples.

CDR1 and CDR2 from the germline V gene are SGHDN and FVKESK. After removal of 0 bases from V and 7 bases from J, the junction contained 12 bases not matched to a gene. The CDR3 has 18 residues. Per the study methods: Reference gene primer amplification in the assay estimated nucleated cell counts. Generated by immunoSEQ multiplex PCR, the TCRdb table keeps only in-frame clones and is missing some. The V and J calls and clone size were taken over from that table, and D and trimming were inferred from the DNA. The table has around 100,000 clones, approximately 88% seen once. The source of this sequence is an older woman with acute or convalescent COVID-19. Sequenced material: peripheral blood. The chain combines TRBV14 with TRBJ1-1, with TRBD1 matching 12 bases. The CDR3 is CASSQDYGTGGFRNEAFF. DNA of the CDR3: TGTGCCAGCAGCCAAGATTACGGGACAGGGGGCTTTAGGAATGAAGCTTTCTTT.